This T cell receptor (beta chain) was sequenced in a study of T cells in Graves' hyperthyroidism and ophthalmopathy (dated by TCRdb to about 2019). With regard to the full study: Peripheral blood samples were taken at the time of initial diagnosis, prior to any treatment. The paper reports TCR Vbeta CDR3 sequencing of about 140 peripheral blood samples: around 41 ophthalmopathy, roughly 80 hyperthyroidism and around 17 progressor patients. To identify distinguishing TCR V-J signatures, a discovery cohort of about 100 patients was used, comprising 43 with Graves' ophthalmopathy and 57 with stable Graves' hyperthyroidism. Prospective prediction of ophthalmopathy was tested in an independent validation cohort consisting of 18 hyperthyroidism patients and around 16 patients who later progressed to ophthalmopathy. In addition, the study compared T-cell repertoires in thyroid tissue and in blood from about 6 Graves' hyperthyroidism patients. The 75 to 100 discovery patients were randomly split 7:3 into training and test sets. After sampling, hyperthyroidism patients received methimazole starting at 30 mg daily, and ophthalmopathy patients received high-dose intravenous methylprednisolone. On the study overall, not on this receptor specifically: A model built on a 13 V-J signature distinguished ophthalmopathy from stable hyperthyroidism, reaching approximately 89% sensitivity and about 81% specificity in cross-validation and 80%/75% in testing. No statistical method was used to set the sample size in advance, and investigators knew the group allocation. During validation, the model predicted progression to ophthalmopathy a median of around 6 months ahead of onset, with almost 71% sensitivity and 72.22% specificity. Blood samples also contained most of the expanded thyroid clonotypes (frequency above 0.001), which suggests that blood repertoires may reflect thyroid immune responses.

TCR beta CDR3 regions were amplified from RNA transcripts. The TCR CDR3 was subjected to a first round of RT-PCR using the HTBI primer set and the Qiagen OneStep RT-PCR kit. The libraries were constructed in a second round of multiplex PCR and then size-selected and purified. Paired-end sequencing of the libraries was performed with 100 bp reads on an Illumina HiSeq2000. The paper's data handling went like this. SOAPnuke was used to process the raw data, throwing out any read that contained adapters or uncalled bases, had a mean Phred below 15, or lacked an exact constant-primer or identifier match. High-quality paired reads were merged using COPE v1.2.5, and each unique nucleotide sequence was defined as a clonotype. MiTCR v1.1 was used to align clonotypes to the IMGT TRBV, TRBD and TRBJ reference segments. The analysis included only V-J combinations with a frequency above 0.0001, which together covered approximately 99% of the repertoires. The TCS score was defined as F50 (clonal expansion) divided by E x V (chaos), with BLOSUM62-based TCRdist calculated between CDR3 peptides within each V-J. Welch's t-statistics and random forest reduced 450 to 600 V-J features to around 14, which were used in a naive Bayes classifier (R e1071). Using fastp at Q25 and MiXCR, TCRdb reprocessed the public reads and kept productive beta chains. CDR3 protein sequences are deduplicated, and each keeps its most common genes and DNA. These V and J calls originate from TCRdb's pipeline instead of the authors' own analysis. The sample profile shows 250,000 to 300,000 distinct CDR3 sequences; approximately 18% of them were found once. 35% to 40% of the sample is taken by the ten largest.

A word on this clonotype: It has no known antigen specificity. No base-level quality is on record; no much larger clone is a single base apart.

In the ophthalmopathy patients, disease was moderately to severely active, with a Clinical Activity Score of 3 or more, a NOSPECS grade of 4 or more, and a duration of less than 3 months. Patients with uncontrolled infections, other autoimmune diseases, pregnancy or lactation were excluded. Diagnoses were established on the basis of clinical symptoms, serum thyroxine and TRAb, thyroid ultrasound, and orbital computed tomography. PBMCs were isolated from 10 ml of fresh peripheral blood by Ficoll-Paque density gradient centrifugation. Total RNA was extracted with Trizol reagent, and quality was checked on an Agilent 2100 Bioanalyzer. From the cysteine through the phenylalanine, the CDR3 covers 14 amino acids. Of the read, only the CDR3 DNA is kept; its 42 bases are in frame from base 1. Relative to germline, V is missing 2 bases and J is missing 4 bases, with 5 bases of the junction outside any gene match. Looking up the germline V gene yields CDR1 SGHRS and CDR2 YFSETQ.

Rearrangement joined TRBV5-1 to TRBJ1-2; 7 bases in the middle match TRBD1. This receptor was obtained from a man in his fifties with Graves' ophthalmopathy. Sample: blood. The CDR3 corresponds to CASSFNRGVYGYTF. The DNA is TGCGCCAGCAGCTTCAACAGGGGAGTCTATGGCTACACCTTC.